This T cell receptor (beta chain) was captured in a study of T cells in localized non-small cell lung cancer. This clone was counted a single time. No antigen is known for it. Study results and limitations: Because sequencing included only one region (of the tumor), heterogeneity remains possible.

Germline V gene sequence: CDR1 SQVTM, CDR2 ANQGSEA. This CDR3 is built from 13 residues. Trimming removed 4 bases from V and 7 bases from J, with 16 bases in between. Method: immunoSEQ multiplex PCR; TCRdb's copy keeps in-frame clones and lacks some. This table has around 40,000 clones, about 86% appearing once. This receptor was taken from a man between 40 and 75 years old with stage I lung adenocarcinoma. This sample comprised peripheral blood, obtained before any cancer treatment. The chain employs TRBV29-1 and TRBJ1-2, with a weak D call TRBD1 (6 bases). The CDR3 DNA reads as TGCAGCGTTGGAACGGACAGCTTCTTTGGCTACACCTTC. Amino acids: CSVGTDSFFGYTF.